Given below is one TCR beta chain in context. These data come from a study of blood T cell repertoires in COVID-19. Study-level background: Spain, Italy and the United States supplied samples that represented acute and convalescent COVID-19. PBMCs, B-cell-depleted T cells, or T cells were the source of the cDNA or gDNA that made up the material.

The table came from immunoSEQ multiplex PCR; TCRdb's copy has only in-frame clones and leaves some out. The table shows 160,000 or so clones, with 82% occurring only once. Trimming cost V 0 bases and J 3 bases, with 9 bases left between them. From germline, CDR1 is LGHDT and CDR2 YNNKEL (reference sequence). This CDR3 has 14 amino acids. This sequence joins TRBV3-1 (or the pseudogene TRBV3-2) and TRBJ2-7, with D unresolved. The source of this sequence is a woman between 65 and 79 years old with acute or convalescent COVID-19. The material sequenced was peripheral blood. The CDR3 nucleotides read TGTGCCAGCAGCCAAGATACCGGTTTCTACGAGCAGTACTTC. Its protein product is CASSQDTGFYEQYF.